What follows are 4 T cell receptor beta chains derived from one specimen sequenced in a study of blood T cell repertoires in COVID-19. Some clones are missing from TCRdb's copy, which holds only in-frame ones; the method was immunoSEQ multiplex PCR. The sample lists tens of thousands of clones, approximately 84% occurring once. Material for sequencing was peripheral blood. Receptors were obtained from an elderly man with COVID-19, enrolled during active disease.

A single count supports this clone. The chain couples TRBV10-3 to TRBJ1-1; 7 bases line up with TRBD1. CDR1 ENHRY and CDR2 SYGVKD come from the germline V gene. The V segment lost 5 bases and the J segment 5 bases; nucleotides outside the gene matches: 8. The CDR3 is made up of 14 amino acids. The CDR3 loop reads CAISLTGRDTEAFF. The CDR3 DNA follows: TGTGCCATCAGTCTGACAGGGCGGGATACTGAAGCTTTCTTT.

This clone appeared a single time. The chain joins TRBV9 to TRBJ2-1, with 8 bases aligning to TRBD1. Trimming at V came to 4 bases and at J to 5 bases, leaving 8 bases not matched to a gene. The CDR3 consists of 15 residues. Per germline, CDR1 SGDLS and CDR2 YYNGEE. CDR3 in amino acids: CASSSMDRVHNEQFF. Written as DNA, the CDR3 is TGTGCCAGCAGCTCCATGGACAGGGTCCACAATGAGCAGTTCTTC.

The count of this clone is one. This rearrangement joins TRBV7-2 to TRBJ1-5; 7 bases map to TRBD1. Per germline, CDR1 SGHTA and CDR2 FQGNSA. The CDR3 has 15 amino acids. V was pared by 5 bases and J by 5 bases, with 9 bases of the junction left unmatched. The CDR3 DNA reads as TGTGCCAGCAGCATGGAGGGGGCGCGGGATCAGCCCCAGCATTTT. As protein: CASSMEGARDQPQHF.

The V and J genes are TRBV4-1 and TRBJ2-1; tentatively, D is TRBD1 (5 bases). There are 16 residues in the CDR3. The germline gives CDR1 MGHRA, CDR2 YSYEKL. Trimming left V 1 base short and J 3 bases short, with 13 bases between. CDR3 bases: TGCGCCAGCAGCCAAGGACGGACATCCGGCTACAATGAGCAGTTCTTC. Its translation: CASSQGRTSGYNEQFF.